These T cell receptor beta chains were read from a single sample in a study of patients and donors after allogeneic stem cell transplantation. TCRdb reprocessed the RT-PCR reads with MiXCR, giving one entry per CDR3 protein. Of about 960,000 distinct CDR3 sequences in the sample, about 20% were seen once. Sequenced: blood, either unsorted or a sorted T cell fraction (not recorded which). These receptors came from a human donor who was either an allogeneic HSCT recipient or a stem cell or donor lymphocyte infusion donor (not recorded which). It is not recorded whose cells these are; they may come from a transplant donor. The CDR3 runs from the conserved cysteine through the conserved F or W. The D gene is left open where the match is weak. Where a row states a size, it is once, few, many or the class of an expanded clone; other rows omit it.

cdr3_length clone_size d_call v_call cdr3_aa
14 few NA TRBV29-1 CSVYFRALQETQYF
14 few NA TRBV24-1 CATSDPGEYQPQHF
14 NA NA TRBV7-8 CANSGATNTGELFF
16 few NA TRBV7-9 CASSSQDLAITGELFF
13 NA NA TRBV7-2 CASSSQGRGELFF
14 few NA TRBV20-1 CSARVWGLKNIQYF
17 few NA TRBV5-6 CASSYKELTLEHEKLFF
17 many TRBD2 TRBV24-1 CATSDLSGKSSYNEQFF
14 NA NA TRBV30 CAWSRRGRGEKLFF
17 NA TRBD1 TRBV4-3 CASSHNLGQGAVDEQFF
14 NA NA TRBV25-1 CASSGWVLNTEAFF
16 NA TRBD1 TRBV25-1 CASSTGTGVGNTEAFF
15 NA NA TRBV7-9 CASSLAGGQHYEQYF
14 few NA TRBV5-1 CASSLDGFQETQYF
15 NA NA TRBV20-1 CSARGGKGLTAEAFF
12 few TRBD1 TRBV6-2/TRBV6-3 CASSQGQAGYTF
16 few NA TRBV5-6 CASSLDGGAPGNTQYF
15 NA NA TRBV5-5 CASSPDRLSGEKLFF
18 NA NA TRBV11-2 CASSLAGVYNYSNQPQHF
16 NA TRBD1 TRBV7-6 CASSFRATGGSNEQFF
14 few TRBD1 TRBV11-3 CASRPRQGPYGYTF
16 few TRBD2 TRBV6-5 CASSYISGGWGGELFF
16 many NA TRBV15 CATSKQGSSPYNEQFF
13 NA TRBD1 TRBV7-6 CASSPGQGNEQFF
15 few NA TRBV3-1 CASSRWTSLGETQYF
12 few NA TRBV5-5 CASSLDSLLSTF
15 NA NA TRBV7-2 CASSSLGGVQETQYF
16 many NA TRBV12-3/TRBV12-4 CASSRTVLSSYNEQFF
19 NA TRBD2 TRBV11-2 CASSSRRKGALAGADTQYF
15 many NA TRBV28 CASSLGQSSGNTIYF
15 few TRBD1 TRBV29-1 CSVSSPDRARLGYTF
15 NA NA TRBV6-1 CASSVDSPSTDTQYF
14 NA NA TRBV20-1 CSATGAGSNQPQHF
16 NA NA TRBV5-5 CASSFVRGSSTDTQYF
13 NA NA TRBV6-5 CASSYRGRPFLHF
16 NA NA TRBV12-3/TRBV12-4 CASSPRSHRGGAGYTF
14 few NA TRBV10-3 CAMAKGDSNYGYTF
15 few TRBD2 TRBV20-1 CSARLAGAFYNEQFF
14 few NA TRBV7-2 CASSLSGMGETQYF
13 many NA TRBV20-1 CSARAHSLGDRYF
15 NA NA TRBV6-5 CASSYGTGTFNEQFF
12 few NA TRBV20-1 CSATPAGETQYF
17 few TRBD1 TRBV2 CASSGTGEFRDYNEQFF
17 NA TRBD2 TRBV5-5 CASSAGGLAGIQETQYF